These 30 T cell receptor beta chains were sequenced from one sample in a study of cytomegalovirus exposure and HLA in healthy donors. PCR was performed using 60 Vbeta and 13 Jbeta primers. The table came from immunoSEQ multiplex PCR; TCRdb's copy has only in-frame clones and leaves some out. The sample gives approximately 130,000 clones, 70% to 85% of which show up once; roughly 2.5% is in the top ten. Input material: PBMCs. These receptor sequences come from a boy aged 2 to 9 in good health and CMV-seronegative.

The V gene is TRBV6-5, the J gene TRBJ1-1; tentatively, D is TRBD1 (6 bases). The ends were cut back, 8 bases at V and 2 bases at J, with 18 bases in the middle. The CDR3 is made up of 15 amino acids. Germline-derived CDR1 and CDR2 are MNHEY and SVGAGI. CDR3 nucleotide sequence: TGTGCCAGCGGCCCTTCCGACAGGCTCAACACTGAAGCTTTCTTT. Translating gives CASGPSDRLNTEAFF.

The chain couples TRBV7-8 to TRBJ2-3, with 7 nucleotides matching TRBD2. Germline V gene lookup returns CDR1 SGHVS and CDR2 FQNEAQ. The CDR3 runs to 17 residues. Trimming cost V 5 bases and J 2 bases; bases outside gene matches: 13. The CDR3 loop reads CASSLRDLAGFTDTQYF. The CDR3 coding sequence is TGTGCCAGCAGCCTAAGGGACTTAGCGGGCTTCACAGATACGCAGTATTTT.

V and J are TRBV10-3 and TRBJ2-1; weak D call: TRBD2 (5 bases). Germline values: CDR1 ENHRY, CDR2 SYGVKD. Trimming left V 3 bases short and J 6 bases short, with 21 bases between. This CDR3 is 17 amino acids long. The CDR3 bases are TGTGCCATCAGTGACCCGGGAAAGAGGGAGTTCCGCAATGAGCAGTTCTTC. Translation gives CAISDPGKREFRNEQFF.

This clone occurred a few times. The junction departs from germline at one end; a sequencing error may be responsible. DNA of the CDR3: TGCGCCAGCAGCCAAGCGCGGAGGGGGACAGGGGCTGAAGCTTTCTTT. It is translated as CASSQARRGTGAEAFF. V usage is TRBV5-4 and J usage is TRBJ1-1; 10 nucleotides match TRBD1. Germline V gene lookup returns CDR1 SGHNT and CDR2 YYREEE (reference sequence). This CDR3 has 16 amino acids.

V is TRBV7-9 and J is TRBJ2-1; TRBD2 aligns across 11 bases. The CDR3 is 17 amino acids. The germline CDR1 and CDR2 sequences are SEHNR and FQNEAQ (reference sequence). Trimming at V came to 5 bases and at J to 0 bases, leaving 6 bases not matched to a gene. CDR3 sequence: CASSDTSGGRSYNEQFF. The CDR3 bases are TGTGCCAGCAGCGACACTAGCGGGGGTCGCTCCTACAATGAGCAGTTCTTC.

V usage is TRBV6-5 and J usage is TRBJ2-5; D not resolved. Germline CDR1 MNHEY, CDR2 SVGAGI. This CDR3 is built from 15 residues. V was clipped by 0 bases and J by 2 bases, with 10 bases between them. CDR3 region: CASSYSGRKQETQYF. In nucleotides, the CDR3 is TGTGCCAGCAGTTACTCGGGCCGCAAGCAAGAGACCCAGTACTTC.

The V and J genes are TRBV4-2 and TRBJ2-3, with TRBD2 matching over 8 bases. The CDR3 covers 16 residues. Germline CDR1 LGHNA, CDR2 YNFKEQ. V gave up 4 bases and J gave up 2 bases; unmatched junction bases: 8. CDR3 DNA sequence: TGTGCCAGCAGCCGCGGTGATAGCGGGAACACAGATACGCAGTATTTT. It encodes CASSRGDSGNTDTQYF.

The table lists this clone with a few counts. V is TRBV30 and J is TRBJ1-1; D is perhaps TRBD1 (5 bases). The CDR3 spans 15 residues. V lost 5 bases, J lost 2 bases, and 18 bases lay in between. Per germline, CDR1 GTSNPN and CDR2 SVGIG (reference sequence). The CDR3 sequence: CAWGSGWGGNTEAFF. DNA for the CDR3: TGTGCCTGGGGCTCGGGGTGGGGGGGAAACACTGAAGCTTTCTTT.

To note about this clone: One end of the junction fails to match germline, which may point to a read error. The J gene is TRBJ2-7, the V gene TRBV7-9; 7 bases match TRBD1. Germline V gene sequence: CDR1 SEHNR, CDR2 FQNEAQ (reference sequence). The CDR3 spans 12 residues. In nucleotides, the CDR3 is TGTTCCAGCAGCTCCGGGACAGTTGAGCAGTACTTC. It translates to CSSSSGTVEQYF.

This chain joins TRBV28 and TRBJ2-6, with D perhaps TRBD2 (5 bases). The CDR3 extends over 13 amino acids. V was cut by 7 bases and J by 4 bases, with 8 bases left in between. The germline CDR1 and CDR2 sequences are MDHEN and SYDVKM. In nucleotides, the CDR3 is TGTGCCAGCACCGAGGGAGGGGCCAACGTCCTGACTTTC. Translating gives CASTEGGANVLTF.

The chain links TRBV9 to TRBJ1-6, with no clear D. Trimming took 4 bases from V and 10 from J, leaving 12 bases between them. This CDR3 has 13 residues. Looked up from germline, CDR1 is SGDLS and CDR2 is YYNGEE. CDR3 loop: CASSFNPGSPLHF. The CDR3 coding sequence is TGTGCCAGCAGCTTCAACCCGGGATCACCCCTCCACTTT.

Points on this clone: An end of the junction differs from the germline gene, which may be a read error. This rearrangement joins TRBV7-7 to TRBJ2-1; 11 positions agree with TRBD2. This CDR3 contains 15 residues. Germline V gene lookup returns CDR1 SSHAT and CDR2 FNYEAQ (reference sequence). In DNA, the CDR3 is TGTGCTAGCAGCCCTAGCGGGGGGCGGATGGGGGAGCAGTTCTTC. Translating gives CASSPSGGRMGEQFF.

The CDR3 here is CAISESGTGGNTEAFF. The CDR3 region has the DNA TGTGCCATCAGTGAGTCCGGGACAGGGGGGAACACTGAAGCTTTCTTT. V gene TRBV10-3 combines with J gene TRBJ1-1, with TRBD1 identical over 11 bases. The germline CDR1 and CDR2 sequences are ENHRY and SYGVKD. The CDR3 is 16 amino acids. J lost 1 base, V lost 0 bases, and 1 base had no gene match.

A word on this clone: Other DNA sequences from this sample encode an identical CDR3 as well. The chain has TRBV5-1 and TRBJ2-3, with 7 bases that match TRBD2. The V gene end was trimmed by 1 base and the J gene end by 4 bases; junction bases not matched to a gene: 21. The length of the CDR3 is 20 residues. Germline V gives CDR1 SGHRS, CDR2 YFSETQ. CDR3 coding DNA: TGCGCCAGCAGCTTGTCGTACCTGCTCGCGGGAGAACAGGTTGCAGATACGCAGTATTTT. This encodes CASSLSYLLAGEQVADTQYF.

The CDR3 DNA follows: TGCGCCAGCAGCACCAGACAGGGATTGACAGATACGCAGTATTTT. This translates into CASSTRQGLTDTQYF. The chain employs TRBV5-1 and TRBJ2-3; 7 bases map to TRBD1. The V gene's germline CDR1 is SGHRS and CDR2 YFSETQ. V lost 4 bases to trimming and J lost 3 bases; unmatched junction nucleotides: 8. This CDR3 has 15 residues.

CDR3 protein: CATSRGLAGGRAKETQYF. Written as DNA, the CDR3 is TGTGCCACCAGCAGAGGACTAGCGGGAGGTCGAGCTAAAGAGACCCAGTACTTC. The chain uses TRBV15 and TRBJ2-5, with 13 bases aligning to TRBD2. CDR1 is LNHNV and CDR2 is YYDKDF in the germline V gene (reference sequence). V shed 1 base and J 3 bases; nucleotides not matched to a gene: 8. This CDR3 is built from 18 residues.

The J gene is TRBJ2-1, the V gene TRBV6-6, with 7 positions matching TRBD2. Losses at the gene ends were 7 bases for V and 0 bases for J; bases not matched to a gene: 3. Germline values: CDR1 MNHNY, CDR2 SVGAGI (reference sequence). This CDR3 spans 14 amino acids. The CDR3: CASNGGSSYNEQFF. DNA of the CDR3: TGTGCCAGCAACGGGGGGAGCTCCTACAATGAGCAGTTCTTC.

The V gene is TRBV5-1, the J gene TRBJ2-5; 14 bases are shared with TRBD2. Per germline, CDR1 SGHRS and CDR2 YFSETQ. The trim removed 6 bases at V and 4 bases at J, leaving 11 bases unmatched. The CDR3 is 17 residues long. CDR3 region: CASNLGLAGAGGETQYF. DNA for the CDR3: TGCGCCAGCAACCTGGGACTAGCGGGGGCGGGTGGAGAGACCCAGTACTTC.

V is TRBV6-1 and J is TRBJ2-1; the match to TRBD2 covers 11 bases. Per the germline V gene, CDR1 is MNHNS and CDR2 is SASEGT. The CDR3 consists of 15 residues. After removal of 3 bases from V and 6 bases from J, the junction contained 4 bases not matched to a gene. CDR3 in amino acids: CASSEASGGSNEQFF. In DNA form, the CDR3 reads TGTGCCAGCAGTGAGGCTAGCGGGGGGAGCAATGAGCAGTTCTTC.

J is TRBJ1-1 and V is TRBV30; D call uncertain. V lost 2 bases and J lost 4, with 20 bases in between. The CDR3 sequence is 16 residues long. Germline V CDR1 and CDR2: GTSNPN, SVGIG (reference sequence). DNA of the CDR3: TGTGCCTGGAGTCCATCTCACCAGGTATTGACCACTGAAGCTTTCTTT. Protein: CAWSPSHQVLTTEAFF.

The chain is built from TRBV19 and TRBJ2-3; 7 positions agree with TRBD2. The CDR3 has 16 residues. J was trimmed by 0 bases and V by 5 bases; bases with no gene match: 8. The germline V gene encodes CDR1 LNHDA and CDR2 SQIVND (reference sequence). The CDR3 coding sequence is TGTGCCAGTAGTTCGGCGGGAGATCGGAGCACAGATACGCAGTATTTT. Its translation: CASSSAGDRSTDTQYF.

The V and J genes are TRBV19 and TRBJ1-3, with TRBD1 matching 9 bases. J gave up 4 bases and V 5 bases, and 12 bases lay outside the gene matches. CDR1 and CDR2 (germline): LNHDA, SQIVND (reference sequence). CDR3 size: 17 residues. The CDR3 sequence: CASSGAGTGSGGNTIYF. In DNA, the CDR3 is TGTGCCAGTAGTGGCGCCGGGACAGGGTCGGGAGGAAACACCATATATTTT.

The V and J genes are TRBV30 and TRBJ2-7, with TRBD1 as a possible D gene (6 bases). The CDR3 runs 13 residues. The germline CDR1 and CDR2 sequences are GTSNPN and SVGIG (reference sequence). V dropped 2 bases and J dropped 0 bases, with 8 bases sitting between them. The CDR3 spells CAWSKGVSYEQYV. CDR3 in DNA: TGTGCCTGGAGTAAGGGGGTCTCCTACGAGCAGTACGTC.

This clone was recorded only once. Germline and junction disagree at one end, which may indicate a read error. The chain couples TRBV13 to TRBJ2-3; 8 nucleotides line up with TRBD1. Germline assignment: CDR1 PRHDT and CDR2 FYEKMQ (reference sequence). The CDR3 is 15 amino acids. As DNA, the CDR3 is TGTGCCAGCAGCGTAGGTGGACAGGGAAATAATACGCAGTATTTT. This gives the protein CASSVGGQGNNTQYF.

This chain joins TRBV6-5 and TRBJ2-5; a possible D gene is TRBD1 (6 bases). Trimming pared 10 bases from V and 1 base from J, leaving 13 bases between. The CDR3 sequence is 13 residues long. Germline assignment: CDR1 MNHEY and CDR2 SVGAGI. The DNA for the CDR3 is TGTGCCATCAACCGGGACACCCAAGAGACCCAGTACTTC. It specifies CAINRDTQETQYF.

The CDR3 DNA reads as TGCGCCAGCAGCTGGGCAGGCAATGAGCAGTTCTTC. Residues: CASSWAGNEQFF. The chain uses TRBV5-1 and TRBJ2-1, with no clear D. Germline V gene data show CDR1 as SGHRS and CDR2 as YFSETQ. The CDR3 loop spans 12 amino acids. V was cut by 3 bases and J by 6 bases, with 7 bases left in between.

V usage is TRBV11-2 and J usage is TRBJ1-1; weak D call: TRBD1 (5 bases). The CDR3 loop spans 18 amino acids. Germline-derived CDR1 and CDR2 are SGHAT and FQNNGV. The V end was cut by 2 bases, the J end by 0 bases, with 19 bases between. The CDR3 DNA reads TGTGCCAGCAGCTTAAAGGCCGGGACTGGGATAATGAACACTGAAGCTTTCTTT. Encoded protein: CASSLKAGTGIMNTEAFF.

The chain uses TRBV25-1 and TRBJ2-7; 7 bases match TRBD1. This CDR3 contains 15 residues. Trimming cost V 1 base and J 1 base; bases outside gene matches: 4. The germline V gene has CDR1 MGHDK and CDR2 SYGVNS. The CDR3 spells CASSEFLTGSYEQYF. CDR3 nucleotides: TGTGCCAGCAGTGAATTTTTGACAGGGTCCTACGAGCAGTACTTC.

The rearrangement joins TRBV29-1 to TRBJ1-1; no firm D call. Per the germline V gene, CDR1 is SQVTM and CDR2 is ANQGSEA. The CDR3 sequence is 12 residues long. V dropped 3 bases and J dropped 0 bases, with 5 bases sitting between them. The CDR3 protein is CSVEGLNTEAFF. DNA for the CDR3: TGCAGCGTTGAGGGCCTGAACACTGAAGCTTTCTTT.

The chain links TRBV11-2 to TRBJ2-7, with D tentatively TRBD1 (6 bases). Between the trimmed V and J ends, which lost 5 bases and 6 bases, there was a span of 17 bases. This CDR3 is built from 14 residues. Germline values: CDR1 SGHAT, CDR2 FQNNGV. The CDR3 region is CASSDPGRGGEQYV. DNA of the CDR3: TGTGCCAGCAGCGACCCAGGCAGGGGTGGCGAGCAGTACGTC.